This record looks at one T cell receptor beta chain sequence and its context. These data come from a study of T-cell memory formation after mild COVID-19. The CDR3 loop spans 18 amino acids. The V segment lost 2 bases and the J segment 1 base; nucleotides outside the gene matches: 12. Germline V lookup: CDR1 KGHDR, CDR2 SFDVKD. TCRdb reanalysed the 5' RACE reads using MiXCR and keeps one entry per CDR3 protein. The table has some 600,000 distinct CDR3 sequences, roughly 17% seen once. V and J are TRBV24-1 and TRBJ2-7; TRBD2 matches 8 bases. Sequencing used PBMCs or a T cell subset sorted from them (not recorded which). This TCR came from an adult woman who had mild COVID-19 (a few samples of this study predate the infection). Cell type and time point are not known. This CDR3 is CATSDSKSGGARSYEQYF. The CDR3 bases are TGTGCCACCAGTGATTCAAAGTCCGGGGGGGCTAGGTCCTACGAGCAGTACTTC.